What follows describes a single T cell receptor (beta chain). The data were produced by immunoSEQ multiplex PCR, yet TCRdb's version contains in-frame clones alone and is incomplete. Here the sample spans 350,000 to 400,000 clones, roughly nine tenths being singletons. Germline values: CDR1 MNHEY, CDR2 SMNVEV (reference sequence). Losses at the gene ends were 5 bases for V and 5 bases for J; bases not matched to a gene: 4. The CDR3 runs 15 residues. The data were obtained in a study of blood T cell repertoires in COVID-19. The origin of this receptor is a woman aged 25 to 39 who had recovered from COVID-19. The chain employs TRBV27 and TRBJ2-1, with 12 bases aligning to TRBD2. The sample taken for sequencing was PBMCs or T cells enriched from blood (not recorded which). CDR3 nucleotide sequence: TGTGCCAGCAGTGCGCGGACTAGCGGGAACAATGAGCAGTTCTTC. It translates to CASSARTSGNNEQFF.